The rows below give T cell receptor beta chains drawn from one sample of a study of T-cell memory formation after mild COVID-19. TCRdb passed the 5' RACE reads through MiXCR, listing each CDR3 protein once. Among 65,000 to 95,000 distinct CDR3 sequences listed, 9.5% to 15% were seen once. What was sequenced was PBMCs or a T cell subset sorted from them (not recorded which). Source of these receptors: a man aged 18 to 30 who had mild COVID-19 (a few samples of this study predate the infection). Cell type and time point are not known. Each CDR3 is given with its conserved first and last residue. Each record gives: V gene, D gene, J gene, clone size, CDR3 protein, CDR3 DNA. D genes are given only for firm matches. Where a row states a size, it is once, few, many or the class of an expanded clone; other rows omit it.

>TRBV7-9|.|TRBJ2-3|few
CASTLQGGDPDTQYF
TGTGCCAGCACCCTTCAAGGGGGGGATCCAGATACGCAGTATTTT
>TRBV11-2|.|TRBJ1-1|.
CASSEQTSNTEAFF
TGTGCCAGCAGCGAACAGACCTCGAACACTGAAGCTTTCTTT
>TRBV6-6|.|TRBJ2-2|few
CASSLFGGNTGELFF
TGTGCCAGCAGTCTCTTCGGGGGGAACACCGGGGAGCTGTTTTTT
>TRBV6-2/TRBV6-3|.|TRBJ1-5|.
CASGASVSNQPQHF
TGTGCCAGCGGTGCTTCTGTAAGCAATCAGCCCCAGCATTTT
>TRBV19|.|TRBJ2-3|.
CASSISEGSTGTQYF
TGTGCCAGTAGTATAAGCGAAGGGTCCACGGGTACGCAGTATTTT
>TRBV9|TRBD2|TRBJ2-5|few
CASSVGGGGALETQYF
TGTGCCAGCAGCGTAGGTGGCGGGGGGGCCTTGGAGACCCAGTACTTC
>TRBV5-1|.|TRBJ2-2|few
CASSLVARMELFF
TGCGCCAGCAGCTTGGTAGCCAGAATGGAGCTGTTTTTT
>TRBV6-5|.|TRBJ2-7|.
CASSHGVRDYEQYF
TGTGCCAGCAGTCACGGTGTCAGGGACTACGAGCAGTACTTC
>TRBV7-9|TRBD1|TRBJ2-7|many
CASSLGQGFDEQYF
TGTGCCAGCAGCTTAGGACAGGGCTTCGACGAGCAGTACTTC
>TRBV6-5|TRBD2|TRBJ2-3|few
CASSSPLAGLTDTQYF
TGTGCCAGCAGTTCTCCCTTAGCGGGGCTCACAGATACGCAGTATTTT
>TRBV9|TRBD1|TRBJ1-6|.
CASSVAPGQLYSPLHF
TGTGCCAGCAGCGTAGCTCCGGGACAGTTATATTCACCCCTCCACTTT
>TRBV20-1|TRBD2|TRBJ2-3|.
CSAFPLLAGGTDTQYF
TGCAGTGCTTTTCCTTTACTAGCGGGGGGCACAGATACGCAGTATTTT
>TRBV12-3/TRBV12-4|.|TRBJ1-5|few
CASSLGGGMMPQHF
TGTGCCAGCAGCCTGGGGGGCGGGATGATGCCCCAGCATTTT
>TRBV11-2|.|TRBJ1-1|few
CASSQRGGTEAFF
TGTGCCAGCAGCCAGAGGGGCGGGACTGAAGCTTTCTTT
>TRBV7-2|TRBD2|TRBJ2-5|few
CASSSFRGLAETQYF
TGTGCCAGCAGCTCATTCCGCGGACTAGCCGAGACCCAGTACTTC
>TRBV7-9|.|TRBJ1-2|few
CASIGDGYTF
TGTGCCAGCATAGGTGATGGCTACACCTTC
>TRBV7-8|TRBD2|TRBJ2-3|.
CASSTPSGGAGDTQYF
TGTGCCAGCAGCACTCCTAGCGGGGGGGCCGGAGATACGCAGTATTTT
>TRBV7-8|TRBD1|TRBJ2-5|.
CASTKDRLGETQYF
TGTGCCAGCACGAAGGACAGGCTCGGGGAGACCCAGTACTTC
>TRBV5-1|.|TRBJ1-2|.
CASSLQGFMYGYTF
TGCGCCAGCAGCTTACAGGGTTTTATGTATGGCTACACCTTC
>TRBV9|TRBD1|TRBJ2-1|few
CASSDPLQGAAYNEQFF
TGTGCCAGCAGCGACCCGTTACAGGGGGCAGCCTACAATGAGCAGTTCTTC
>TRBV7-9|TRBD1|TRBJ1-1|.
CASRDVLGVGQGTNTEAFF
TGTGCCAGCAGAGACGTTTTGGGGGTCGGACAGGGCACGAACACTGAAGCTTTCTTT
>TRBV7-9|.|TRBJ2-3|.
CASSLGGARGTDTQYF
TGTGCCAGCAGCTTAGGGGGTGCCCGCGGCACAGATACGCAGTATTTT
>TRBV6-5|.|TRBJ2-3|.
CASSYSPAGYRTDTQYF
TGTGCCAGCAGTTACTCCCCCGCGGGGTACCGCACAGATACGCAGTATTTT
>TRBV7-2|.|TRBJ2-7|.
CASRGAQQGGIGSYEQYF
TGTGCCAGCAGGGGCGCGCAACAGGGTGGAATAGGCTCCTACGAGCAGTACTTC